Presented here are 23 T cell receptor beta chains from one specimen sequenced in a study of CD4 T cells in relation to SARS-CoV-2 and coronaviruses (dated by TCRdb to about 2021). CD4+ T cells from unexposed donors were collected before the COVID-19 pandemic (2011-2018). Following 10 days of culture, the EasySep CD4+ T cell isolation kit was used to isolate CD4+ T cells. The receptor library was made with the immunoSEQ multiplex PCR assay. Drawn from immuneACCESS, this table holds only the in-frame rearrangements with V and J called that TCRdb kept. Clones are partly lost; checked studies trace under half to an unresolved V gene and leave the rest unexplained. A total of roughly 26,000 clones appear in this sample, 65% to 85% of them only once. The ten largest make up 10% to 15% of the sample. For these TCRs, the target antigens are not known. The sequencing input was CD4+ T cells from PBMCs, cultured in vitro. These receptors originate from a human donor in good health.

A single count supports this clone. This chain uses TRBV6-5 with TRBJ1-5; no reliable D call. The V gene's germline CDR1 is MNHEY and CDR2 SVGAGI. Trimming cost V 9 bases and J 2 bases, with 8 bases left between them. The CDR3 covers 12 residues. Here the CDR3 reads CASRGGNQPQHF. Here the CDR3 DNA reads TGTGCCAGTCGCGGGGGCAATCAGCCCCAGCATTTT.

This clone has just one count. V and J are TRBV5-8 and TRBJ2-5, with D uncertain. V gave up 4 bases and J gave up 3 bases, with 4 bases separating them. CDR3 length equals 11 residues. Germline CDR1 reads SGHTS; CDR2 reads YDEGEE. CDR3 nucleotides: TGTGCCAGCAGCCCAGAAGAGACCCAGTACTTC. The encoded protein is CASSPEETQYF.

The CDR3 coding sequence is TGTGCCAGCAGCCAACCCCGGGCAGCCCTCGGTGAGACCCAGTACTTC. It translates to CASSQPRAALGETQYF. This chain links TRBV3-1 (or the pseudogene TRBV3-2) with TRBJ2-5, with D hard to call. This CDR3 region has 16 residues. V lost 2 bases and J lost 5, with 18 bases in between. CDR1 is LGHDT and CDR2 is YNNKEL in the germline V gene (reference sequence).

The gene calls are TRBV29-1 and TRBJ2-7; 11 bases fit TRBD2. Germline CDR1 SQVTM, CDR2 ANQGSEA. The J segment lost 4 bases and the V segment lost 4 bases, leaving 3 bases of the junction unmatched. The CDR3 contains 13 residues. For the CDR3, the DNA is TGCAGCGTTGGGGTAGCGGGAGGGTACGAGCAGTACTTC. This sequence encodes CSVGVAGGYEQYF.

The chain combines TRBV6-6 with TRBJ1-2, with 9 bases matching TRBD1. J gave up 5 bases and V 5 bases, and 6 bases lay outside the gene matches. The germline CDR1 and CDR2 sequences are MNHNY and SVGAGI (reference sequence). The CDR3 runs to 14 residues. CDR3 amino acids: CASSGTGQEYGYTF. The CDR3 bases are TGTGCCAGCAGTGGGACAGGGCAAGAATATGGCTACACCTTC.

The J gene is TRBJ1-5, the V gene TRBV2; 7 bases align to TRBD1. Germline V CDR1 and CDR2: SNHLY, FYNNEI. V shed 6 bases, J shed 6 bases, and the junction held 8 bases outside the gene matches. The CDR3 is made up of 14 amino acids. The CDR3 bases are TGTGCCAGCAGGGGGAGGGGGCTGGGTCAGCCCCAGCATTTT. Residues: CASRGRGLGQPQHF.

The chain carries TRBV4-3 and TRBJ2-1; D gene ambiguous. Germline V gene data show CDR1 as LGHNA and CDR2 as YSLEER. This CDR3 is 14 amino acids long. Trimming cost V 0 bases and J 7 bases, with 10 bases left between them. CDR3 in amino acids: CASSQDPNENEQFF. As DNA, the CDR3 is TGCGCCAGCAGCCAAGATCCGAATGAAAATGAGCAGTTCTTC.

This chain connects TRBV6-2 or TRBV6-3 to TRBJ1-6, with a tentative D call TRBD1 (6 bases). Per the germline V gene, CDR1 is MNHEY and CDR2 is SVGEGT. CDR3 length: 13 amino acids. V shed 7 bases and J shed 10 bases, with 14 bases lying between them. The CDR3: CASTPRGLSPLHF. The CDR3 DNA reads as TGTGCCAGCACCCCGAGGGGGTTGTCACCCCTCCACTTT.

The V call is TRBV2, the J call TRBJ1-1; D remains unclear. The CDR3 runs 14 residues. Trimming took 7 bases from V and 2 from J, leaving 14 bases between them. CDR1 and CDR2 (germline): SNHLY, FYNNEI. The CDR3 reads CASTVRKENTEAFF. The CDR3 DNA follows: TGTGCCAGCACCGTCAGGAAAGAAAACACTGAAGCTTTCTTT.

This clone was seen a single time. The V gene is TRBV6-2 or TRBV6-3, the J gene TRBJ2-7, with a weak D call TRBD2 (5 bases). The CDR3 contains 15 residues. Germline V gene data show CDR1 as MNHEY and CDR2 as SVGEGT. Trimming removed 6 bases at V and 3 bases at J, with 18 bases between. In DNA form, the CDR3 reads TGTGCCAGCAGCTGGACTGAGACGATGAACTACGAGCAGTACTTC. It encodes CASSWTETMNYEQYF.

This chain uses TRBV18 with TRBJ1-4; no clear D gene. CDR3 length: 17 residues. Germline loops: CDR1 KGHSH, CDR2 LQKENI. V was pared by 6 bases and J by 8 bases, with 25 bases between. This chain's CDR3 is CASSQRGSLEVGEKLFF. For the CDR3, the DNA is TGTGCCAGCTCCCAACGTGGCAGCTTGGAGGTTGGGGAAAAACTGTTTTTT.

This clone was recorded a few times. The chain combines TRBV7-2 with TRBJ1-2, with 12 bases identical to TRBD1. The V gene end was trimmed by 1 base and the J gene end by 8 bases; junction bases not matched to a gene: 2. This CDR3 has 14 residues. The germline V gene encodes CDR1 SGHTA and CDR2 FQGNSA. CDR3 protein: CASSLGGTGGGYTF. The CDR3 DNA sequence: TGTGCCAGCAGCTTAGGCGGGACAGGGGGCGGCTACACCTTC.

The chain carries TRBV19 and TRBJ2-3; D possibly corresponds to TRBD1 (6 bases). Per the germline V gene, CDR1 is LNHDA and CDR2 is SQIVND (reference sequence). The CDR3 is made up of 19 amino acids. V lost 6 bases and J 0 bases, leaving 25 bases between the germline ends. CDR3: CASSLGVEPGGISTDTQYF. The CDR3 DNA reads TGTGCCAGTAGCCTAGGCGTTGAGCCTGGGGGCATTAGCACAGATACGCAGTATTTT.

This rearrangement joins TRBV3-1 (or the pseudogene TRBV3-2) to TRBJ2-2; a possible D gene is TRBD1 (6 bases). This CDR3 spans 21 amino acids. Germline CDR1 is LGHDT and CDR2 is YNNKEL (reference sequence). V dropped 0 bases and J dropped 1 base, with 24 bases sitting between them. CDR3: CASSQDGCEKQGVRNTGELFF. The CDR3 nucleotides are TGTGCCAGCAGCCAAGATGGGTGTGAGAAACAGGGCGTACGGAACACCGGGGAGCTGTTTTTT.

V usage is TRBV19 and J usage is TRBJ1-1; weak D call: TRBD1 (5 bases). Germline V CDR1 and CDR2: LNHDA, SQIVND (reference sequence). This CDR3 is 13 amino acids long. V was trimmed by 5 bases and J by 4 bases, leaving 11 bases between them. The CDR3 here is CASSGSTGTEAFF. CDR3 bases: TGTGCCAGTAGTGGATCTACAGGCACTGAAGCTTTCTTT. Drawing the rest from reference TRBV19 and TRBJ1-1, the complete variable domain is DGGITQSPKYLFRKEGQNVTLSCEQNLNHDAMYWYRQDPGQGLRLIYYSQIVNDFQKGDIAEGYSVSREKKESFPLTVTSAQKNPTAFYLCASSGSTGTEAFFGQGTRLTVV.

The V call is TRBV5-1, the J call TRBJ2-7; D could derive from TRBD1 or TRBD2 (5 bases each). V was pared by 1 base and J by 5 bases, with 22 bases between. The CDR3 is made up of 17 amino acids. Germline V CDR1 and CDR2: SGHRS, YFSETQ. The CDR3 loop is CASSLSPRGGGSDEQYF. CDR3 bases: TGCGCCAGCAGCTTGTCCCCCCGTGGGGGTGGTAGCGACGAGCAGTACTTC.

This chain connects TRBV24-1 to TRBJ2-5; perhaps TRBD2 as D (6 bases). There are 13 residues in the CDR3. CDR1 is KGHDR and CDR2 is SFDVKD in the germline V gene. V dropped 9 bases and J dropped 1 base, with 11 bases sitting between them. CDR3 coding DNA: TGTGCCACCTCGACTAGTAGCCAAGAGACCCAGTACTTC. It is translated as CATSTSSQETQYF.

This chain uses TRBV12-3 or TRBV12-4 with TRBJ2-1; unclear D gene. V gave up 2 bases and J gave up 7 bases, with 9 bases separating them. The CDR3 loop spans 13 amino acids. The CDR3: CASSLLGMNEQFF. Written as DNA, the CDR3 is TGTGCCAGCAGTTTACTAGGCATGAATGAGCAGTTCTTC.

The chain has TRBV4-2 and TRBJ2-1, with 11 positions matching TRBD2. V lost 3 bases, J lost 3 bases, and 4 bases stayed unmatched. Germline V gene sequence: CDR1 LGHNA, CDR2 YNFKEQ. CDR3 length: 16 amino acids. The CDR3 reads CASSQELAGDYNEQFF. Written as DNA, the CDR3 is TGTGCCAGCAGCCAGGAACTAGCGGGAGACTACAATGAGCAGTTCTTC.

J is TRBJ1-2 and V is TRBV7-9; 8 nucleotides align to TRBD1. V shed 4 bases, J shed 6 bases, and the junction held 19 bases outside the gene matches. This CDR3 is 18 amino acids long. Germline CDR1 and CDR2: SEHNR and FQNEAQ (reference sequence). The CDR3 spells CASSWAGQGALKIHGYTF. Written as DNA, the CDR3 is TGTGCCAGCAGCTGGGCGGGGCAGGGGGCGCTTAAAATCCATGGCTACACCTTC. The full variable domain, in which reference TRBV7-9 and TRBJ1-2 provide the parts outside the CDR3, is DTGVSQNPRHKITKRGQNVTFRCDPISEHNRLYWYRQTLGQGPEFLTYFQNEAQLEKSRLLSDRFSAERPKGSFSTLEIQRTEQGDSAMYLCASSWAGQGALKIHGYTFGSGTRLTVV.

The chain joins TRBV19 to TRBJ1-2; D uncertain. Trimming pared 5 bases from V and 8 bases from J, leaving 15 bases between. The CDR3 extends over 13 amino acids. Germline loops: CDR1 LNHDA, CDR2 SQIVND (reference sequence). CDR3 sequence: CASSPQMPRGYTF. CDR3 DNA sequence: TGTGCCAGTAGTCCACAGATGCCTAGGGGCTACACCTTC.

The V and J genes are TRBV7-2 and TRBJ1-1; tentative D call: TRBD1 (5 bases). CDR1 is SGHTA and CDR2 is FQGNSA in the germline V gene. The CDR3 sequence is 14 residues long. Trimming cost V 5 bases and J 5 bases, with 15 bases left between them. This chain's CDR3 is CASSLTGGTTEAFF. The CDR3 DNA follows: TGTGCCAGCAGCCTTACTGGGGGGACTACTGAAGCTTTCTTT.

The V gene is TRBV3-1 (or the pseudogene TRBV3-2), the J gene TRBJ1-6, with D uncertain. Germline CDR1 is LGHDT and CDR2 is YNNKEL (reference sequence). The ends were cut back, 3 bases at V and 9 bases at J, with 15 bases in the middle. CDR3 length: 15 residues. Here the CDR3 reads CASSQRSSRASPLHF. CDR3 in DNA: TGTGCCAGCAGCCAGCGGAGCAGCCGGGCTTCACCCCTCCACTTT.